The 21 T cell receptor beta chains below were found in one sample sequenced in a study of OX40 agonist ivuxolimab in advanced cancers. Produced via immunoSEQ multiplex PCR; TCRdb's table is partial and in-frame only. The profile covers some 75,000 clones, with around 87% appearing a single time and just over 2.5% taken by the ten largest. The source was CD4+ or CD8+ T cells sorted from blood, collected in a trial of the OX40 agonist ivuxolimab. These receptors all come from an adult with an advanced solid tumor such as melanoma, head and neck, liver or kidney cancer.

The chain has TRBV15 and TRBJ1-5; no clear D. V shed 1 base and J shed 7 bases, with 8 bases lying between them. The germline CDR1 and CDR2 sequences are LNHNV and YYDKDF (reference sequence). This CDR3 region has 13 residues. CDR3 in amino acids: CATSRAWGQPQHF. The CDR3 nucleotides read TGTGCCACCAGCAGAGCTTGGGGACAGCCCCAGCATTTT.

The chain employs TRBV6-5 and TRBJ2-5; no clear D. V lost 2 bases to trimming and J lost 1 base, with 8 bases between them. Germline V gene data show CDR1 as MNHEY and CDR2 as SVGAGI. This CDR3 region has 14 residues. CDR3 bases: TGTGCCAGCAGTTACGGGCAGGTCCAAGAGACCCAGTACTTC. It is translated as CASSYGQVQETQYF.

The V and J genes are TRBV20-1 and TRBJ2-5; D is possibly TRBD1 (5 bases). The ends were cut back, 4 bases at V and 8 bases at J, with 8 bases in the middle. Germline CDR1 DFQATT, CDR2 SNEGSKA (reference sequence). This CDR3 has 10 amino acids. CDR3 nucleotide sequence: TGCAGTGCTACCGACAGAACCCAGTACTTC. It specifies CSATDRTQYF.

A remark on this clone: Within the sample, other DNA sequences also encode this same CDR3. The rearrangement uses TRBV6-5 and TRBJ1-1; D is unclear. The CDR3 loop spans 13 amino acids. The V gene lost 2 bases and the J gene lost 0 bases, with 4 bases spanning the gap. Germline V gene sequence: CDR1 MNHEY, CDR2 SVGAGI. In DNA form, the CDR3 reads TGTGCCAGCAGTTACACAGTGAACACTGAAGCTTTCTTT. It yields the protein CASSYTVNTEAFF.

The chain recombines TRBV7-9 with TRBJ1-6; 7 bases match TRBD1. This CDR3 contains 15 residues. J lost 6 bases, V lost 5 bases, and 7 bases had no gene match. Germline-derived CDR1 and CDR2 are SEHNR and FQNEAQ (reference sequence). As DNA, the CDR3 is TGTGCCAGCAGCCCCCGGGGACAGTCTAATTCACCCCTCCACTTT. This codes for CASSPRGQSNSPLHF.

The V and J genes are TRBV5-1 and TRBJ1-1; D ambiguous. Trimming left V 7 bases short and J 1 base short, with 11 bases between. Germline assignment: CDR1 SGHRS and CDR2 YFSETQ. The CDR3 totals 13 residues. The CDR3 sequence is CASLRDGNTEAFF. The CDR3 coding sequence is TGCGCCAGCTTAAGGGATGGGAACACTGAAGCTTTCTTT.

The gene calls are TRBV27 and TRBJ2-7, with 9 nucleotides matching TRBD1. The junction had 4 bases not matched to a gene; V was cut back by 7 bases and J by 0 bases. Per germline, CDR1 MNHEY and CDR2 SMNVEV (reference sequence). This CDR3 region has 14 residues. The CDR3 sequence: CASKGTGSSYEQYV. In DNA, the CDR3 is TGTGCCAGCAAAGGGACAGGGTCCTCCTACGAGCAGTACGTC.

The chain uses TRBV27 and TRBJ2-2, with 9 nucleotides matching TRBD1. Trimming at V came to 6 bases and at J to 10 bases, leaving 9 bases not matched to a gene. CDR3 length: 14 residues. Germline V gives CDR1 MNHEY, CDR2 SMNVEV (reference sequence). This CDR3 reads CASRDGTGRAELFF. CDR3 nucleotide sequence: TGTGCCAGCAGAGATGGGACAGGGAGGGCGGAGCTGTTTTTT.

This chain joins TRBV7-7 and TRBJ2-1; D remains ambiguous. The CDR3 is 13 amino acids. V was shortened by 1 base and J by 7 bases, with 8 bases between the two germline ends. CDR1 and CDR2 from the germline V gene are SSHAT and FNYEAQ (reference sequence). The CDR3 DNA reads TGTGCCAGCAGCTTAGGGTTCTTAAATGAGCAGTTCTTC. Amino acid sequence: CASSLGFLNEQFF.

This clone was picked up one time. The chain links TRBV5-6 to TRBJ1-6, with 9 bases matching TRBD1. Germline lookup yields CDR1 SGHDT and CDR2 YYEEEE. The V segment lost 0 bases and the J segment 7 bases; nucleotides outside the gene matches: 2. This CDR3 contains 15 residues. CDR3: CASSLGGQGNSPLHF. DNA for the CDR3: TGTGCCAGCAGCTTGGGGGGACAGGGAAATTCACCCCTCCACTTT.

The V and J genes are TRBV28 and TRBJ1-6, with D possibly TRBD1 on 5 matching bases. The ends were cut back, 4 bases at V and 6 bases at J, with 22 bases in the middle. Germline V gene sequence: CDR1 MDHEN, CDR2 SYDVKM. The CDR3 spans 18 residues. Written as DNA, the CDR3 is TGTGCCAGCAGTTGGGGCAGGGCAAATCCCCGCCTTAATTCACCCCTCCACTTT. Its protein product is CASSWGRANPRLNSPLHF.

The gene calls are TRBV19 and TRBJ1-2; the match to TRBD1 covers 7 bases. V was clipped by 5 bases and J by 8 bases; unmatched bases: 5. There are 12 residues in the CDR3. Germline V lookup: CDR1 LNHDA, CDR2 SQIVND (reference sequence). The CDR3 DNA reads as TGTGCCAGTAGTCAGACAGGGTACGGCTACACCTTC. This codes for CASSQTGYGYTF.

The rearrangement links TRBV9 to TRBJ2-1; no reliable D call. Per germline, CDR1 SGDLS and CDR2 YYNGEE. This CDR3 region has 19 residues. V was shortened by 10 bases and J by 3 bases, with 32 bases between the two germline ends. CDR3: CAPVCPSPGPGLGYNEQFF. In nucleotides, the CDR3 is TGTGCCCCCGTTTGCCCTTCTCCGGGCCCCGGATTGGGCTACAATGAGCAGTTCTTC.

The chain has TRBV11-2 and TRBJ1-1; 10 positions agree with TRBD1. Per the germline V gene, CDR1 is SGHAT and CDR2 is FQNNGV. The CDR3 has 14 residues. J gave up 5 bases and V 3 bases, and 3 bases lay outside the gene matches. This CDR3 reads CASSFDRGRTEAFF. The CDR3 DNA reads TGTGCCAGCAGCTTCGACAGGGGGCGAACTGAAGCTTTCTTT. The whole variable domain, remainder taken from reference TRBV11-2 and TRBJ1-1, is EAGVAQSPRYKIIEKRQSVAFWCNPISGHATLYWYQQILGQGPKLLIQFQNNGVVDDSQLPKDRFSAERLKGVDSTLKIQPAKLEDSAVYLCASSFDRGRTEAFFGQGTRLTVV.

V gene TRBV27 combines with J gene TRBJ2-3; TRBD1 is a possible D gene (6 bases). CDR3 length: 14 amino acids. Germline V gives CDR1 MNHEY, CDR2 SMNVEV (reference sequence). The V end was cut by 3 bases, the J end by 6 bases, with 13 bases between. The CDR3 nucleotides read TGTGCCAGCAGTTTGGGGGACACCTCGGATACGCAGTATTTT. It encodes CASSLGDTSDTQYF.

This clone was recorded only once. This sample includes further DNA sequences coding for the same CDR3. The V and J genes are TRBV5-1 and TRBJ2-3; 8 nucleotides align to TRBD2. Germline assignment: CDR1 SGHRS and CDR2 YFSETQ. V was pared by 1 base and J by 2 bases, with 3 bases of the junction left unmatched. There are 15 residues in the CDR3. Here the CDR3 reads CASSLTGGNTDTQYF. The CDR3 bases are TGCGCCAGCAGCTTGACGGGGGGGAACACAGATACGCAGTATTTT.

V is TRBV28 and J is TRBJ2-3; perhaps TRBD2 as D (6 bases). CDR1 is MDHEN and CDR2 is SYDVKM in the germline V gene. This CDR3 region has 15 residues. V lost 8 bases to trimming and J lost 2 bases, with 17 bases between them. CDR3 nucleotides: TGTGCCAGCCAAGACCCGGGACTTCCCACAGATACGCAGTATTTT. Protein product: CASQDPGLPTDTQYF.

The rearrangement links TRBV7-3 to TRBJ1-1, with D possibly matching TRBD1 (5 bases). Deletions cut 3 bases from V and 3 bases from J, with 11 bases between. This CDR3 comprises 14 residues. CDR1 SGHTA and CDR2 FQGTGA come from the germline V gene. CDR3 in DNA: TGTGCCAGCAGCTTTCGGGACCGGCACACTGAAGCTTTCTTT. Translating it yields CASSFRDRHTEAFF.

This clone has just a few counts. The sample has other DNA sequences that encode this CDR3 too. The V call is TRBV20-1, the J call TRBJ2-7, with unresolved D. V dropped 3 bases and J dropped 0 bases, with 3 bases sitting between them. The V gene's germline CDR1 is DFQATT and CDR2 SNEGSKA (reference sequence). This CDR3 is built from 11 residues. Here the CDR3 DNA reads TGCAGTGCTAGGGGCTCCTACGAGCAGTACTTC. Translation gives CSARGSYEQYF.

V and J are TRBV2 and TRBJ2-3; D gene uncertain. From germline, CDR1 is SNHLY and CDR2 FYNNEI. V was pared by 7 bases and J by 2 bases, with 10 bases between. The CDR3 has 13 residues. The CDR3 sequence is CASMSEDTDTQYF. The DNA for the CDR3 is TGTGCCAGCATGTCTGAAGACACAGATACGCAGTATTTT.

V is TRBV6-5 and J is TRBJ1-1; D uncertain. The CDR3 is made up of 11 amino acids. Germline V gene lookup returns CDR1 MNHEY and CDR2 SVGAGI. V was shortened by 6 bases and J by 7 bases, with 9 bases between the two germline ends. The CDR3, as DNA: TGTGCCAGCAGCAACTCCCTTGAAGCTTTCTTT. As protein: CASSNSLEAFF.